A selection of T cell receptor beta chains follows, all from one sample in a study of regulatory T cells in long-lasting Graves disease. In TCRdb, the multiplex PCR reads were re-called with MiXCR into one record per CDR3 protein. This sample carries roughly 610,000 distinct CDR3 sequences, approximately 15% of them seen once, and the ten largest clones take 15% to 20%. These data are also associated with another study on T cells in Graves' hyperthyroidism and ophthalmopathy.

The sequenced sample was peripheral blood mononuclear cells (PBMCs), obtained at new diagnosis, from a patient treated with antithyroid drugs. The source is a woman younger than 45 with Graves disease. CDR3s include the opening cysteine and the closing phenylalanine or tryptophan. A D gene is named only where the DNA matches it firmly. Clone size is shown for a subset of rows, as once, few, many or a class of expanded clone.

clone_size	j_call	d_call	v_call	cdr3_nt	cdr3_aa
many	TRBJ1-2	.	TRBV29-1	TGCAGCGACCAAGACCGGGACACATCTAACTATGGCTACACCTTC	CSDQDRDTSNYGYTF
once	TRBJ2-2	TRBD2	TRBV9	TGTGCCAGCAGAAGAGAACTAGCGGGAGTAAGCCACACGAACACCGGGGAGCTGTTTTTT	CASRRELAGVSHTNTGELFF
.	TRBJ2-1	TRBD1	TRBV6-2/TRBV6-3	TGTGCCAGCAGTTACACCTGGGACAGCGGTCTCAATGAGCAGTTCTTC	CASSYTWDSGLNEQFF
.	TRBJ1-2	.	TRBV4-2	.	CASSQEGAGGIVGLGTF
many	TRBJ1-1	.	TRBV20-1	TGCAGTGCCGAAGTAATAGGGGGCACTGAAGCTTTCTTT	CSAEVIGGTEAFF
.	TRBJ1-1	.	TRBV4-1	TGCGCCAGCAGCTTGGAAGGGGGTGTGGGGTCCGACACTGAAGCTTTCTTT	CASSLEGGVGSDTEAFF
many	TRBJ2-2	TRBD1	TRBV7-2	TGTGCCAGCAGCTTACAGGGGGCGGGCACCGGGGAGCTGTTTTTT	CASSLQGAGTGELFF
.	TRBJ1-1	TRBD1	TRBV19	TGTGCCAGTAGAGGGCCGGGACAGATGAACACTGAAGCTTTCTTT	CASRGPGQMNTEAFF
many	TRBJ1-1	.	TRBV7-3	TGTGCCAGCAGCCTTCGAGGGAATGGAATGAACACTGAAGCTTTCTTT	CASSLRGNGMNTEAFF
.	TRBJ2-7	.	TRBV14	TGTGCCAGCAGCCGCGGGCGTGGGGCTCTCTCCTACGAGCAGTACTTC	CASSRGRGALSYEQYF
few	TRBJ2-6	.	TRBV6-2/TRBV6-3	TGTGCCAGCAGTTACTTCGGAGCCTTTCACTCTGGGGCCAACGTCCTGACTTTC	CASSYFGAFHSGANVLTF
.	TRBJ1-2	.	TRBV19	TGTGCCAGTAGAGGAGGAGGCTACACCTTC	CASRGGGYTF
few	TRBJ2-1	TRBD1	TRBV24-1	TGTGCCACCAGTGAGTCGGGACAGGGGGTCCGAGAGCAGTTCTTC	CATSESGQGVREQFF
few	TRBJ2-1	TRBD2	TRBV10-1	TGCGCCAGCAGTGAGGGTGCGGGAGGCTCCTACAATGAGCAGTTCTTC	CASSEGAGGSYNEQFF
many	TRBJ1-2	.	TRBV6-1	TGTGCCAGCAGAGAGGACACGGTTATAGGCTACACCTTC	CASREDTVIGYTF
many	TRBJ1-5	TRBD1	TRBV2	TGTGCCAGCAGCGCTCAGGACGCTCAGGGGGGAGGTCAGCCCCAGCATTTT	CASSAQDAQGGGQPQHF
many	TRBJ2-6	.	TRBV28	TGTGCCAGCAGGTCCGGGACGGTTACGGCCAACGTCCTGACTTTC	CASRSGTVTANVLTF
few	TRBJ2-2	.	TRBV6-1	TGTGCCAGCAGTCCTGGGCCGGCGGATACCGGGGAGCTGTTTTTT	CASSPGPADTGELFF
many	TRBJ1-1	.	TRBV2	TGTGCCAGCAGTGAACGCCCGAACACTGAAGCTTTCTTT	CASSERPNTEAFF
few	TRBJ2-7	.	TRBV20-1	TGCAGTGCTAGAGATGAGGGGTACGAATACTTC	CSARDEGYEYF
many	TRBJ2-7	.	TRBV7-3	TGTGCCAGCAGCCCTTTCGGGAGTGGATACGAGCAGTACTTC	CASSPFGSGYEQYF
.	TRBJ2-1	TRBD2	TRBV20-1	TGCAGTGCTAGACTCCGACTAGCGGGAGGGTATGAGCAGTTCTTC	CSARLRLAGGYEQFF
few	TRBJ2-6	.	TRBV18	TGTGCCAGCTCACCACTTCTAGTCTCTGGGGCCAACGTCCTGACTTTC	CASSPLLVSGANVLTF
many	TRBJ1-5	.	TRBV29-1	TGCAGCGTGGCCTCCGGGACCGCTAATCAGCCCCAGCATTTT	CSVASGTANQPQHF
few	TRBJ1-4	.	TRBV29-1	TGCAGCGTTATCCAAGGAGGACGGGGGGAAAAACTGTTTTTT	CSVIQGGRGEKLFF
many	TRBJ1-1	.	TRBV3-1	TGTGCCAGCAGCCAAGCAAGATACAACACTGAAGCTTTCTTT	CASSQARYNTEAFF
.	TRBJ2-2	.	TRBV20-1	TGCAGTGCTAGTTTCCCGGGACGGAACACCGGGGAGCTGTTTTTT	CSASFPGRNTGELFF
.	TRBJ2-6	.	TRBV11-1	TGTGCCAGCAGCCCTACCTTACAGGGAGCGGCTGGGGCCAACGTCCTGACTTTC	CASSPTLQGAAGANVLTF
many	TRBJ1-1	TRBD1	TRBV6-5	TGTGCCAGCAGCTACCGGGACAGGGGCACTGAAGCTTTCTTT	CASSYRDRGTEAFF
.	TRBJ1-5	.	TRBV5-6	TGTGCCAGCAGCTTTGTCGATCAGCCCCAGCATTTT	CASSFVDQPQHF
.	TRBJ2-3	TRBD2	TRBV2	TGTGCCAGCAGTAGGGGGACTAGCGGGAGCCTTAGCACAGATACGCAGTATTTT	CASSRGTSGSLSTDTQYF
.	TRBJ1-4	.	TRBV4-2	TGTGCCAGCAGCCCATATACTATCGGCGCGGGCGCTACTGAAAAACTGTTTTTT	CASSPYTIGAGATEKLFF
many	TRBJ2-5	.	TRBV6-1	TGTGCCAGCAGTGACATGCGGTCCCCTCGGCGGGAGACCCAGTACTTC	CASSDMRSPRRETQYF
.	TRBJ2-3	.	TRBV29-1	TGCAGCGTTCAGGTCCAAAGCACAGATACGCAGTATTTT	CSVQVQSTDTQYF
few	TRBJ1-5	TRBD1	TRBV19	TGTGCCAGTAGTCCCCAGACAGGGGGCCTTTATCAGCCCCAGCATTTT	CASSPQTGGLYQPQHF
.	TRBJ2-1	TRBD2	TRBV10-3	TGTGCCATCAGTGAGTCGGGAGCGGGAGTTAGGGCCTACAATGAGCAGTTCTTC	CAISESGAGVRAYNEQFF
few	TRBJ1-5	.	TRBV18	TGTGCCAGCTCACCACGCGGGACACTCCCCCATCAGCCCCAGCATTTT	CASSPRGTLPHQPQHF
many	TRBJ2-5	.	TRBV20-1	TGCAGTGCGCCTCGGCAGGGAGGATCGTTGGAGACCCAGTACTTC	CSAPRQGGSLETQYF
few	TRBJ2-1	.	TRBV29-1	TGCAGCGTCCCCCAGGGTGGGCGCTACAATGAGCAGTTCTTC	CSVPQGGRYNEQFF
few	TRBJ2-1	.	TRBV6-5	TGTGCCAGCAGTTACCGGCGGGAAAGCTCCTACAATGAGCAGTTCTTC	CASSYRRESSYNEQFF
.	TRBJ2-7	.	TRBV19	TGTGCCAGTAGTACGGACCCGCACTACGAGCAGTACTTC	CASSTDPHYEQYF
many	TRBJ1-5	.	TRBV28	TGTGCCAGCAGCCGTCAACTTCGGCAGGGAGGTTCAGCCCAGCATTTT	CASSRQLRQGGSAQHF
many	TRBJ2-3	TRBD1	TRBV5-1	TGCGCCAGCAGGGGACAGCATACCCTAGATACGCAGTATTTT	CASRGQHTLDTQYF
few	TRBJ1-5	.	TRBV19	TGTGCCAGTAGTAAGTTAGGCTTAGATCAGCCCCAGCATTTT	CASSKLGLDQPQHF
many	TRBJ2-3	.	TRBV18	TGTGCCAGCTCAGCCGCCAGGGGCAGCACAGATACGCAGTATTTT	CASSAARGSTDTQYF
many	TRBJ1-2	.	TRBV30	TGTGCCTGGAGCCGCATGGGGCATGGCTACACCTTC	CAWSRMGHGYTF
.	TRBJ1-5	.	TRBV30	TGTGCCTGGAGTAGGCCAGGTAGCAATCAGCCCCAGCATTTT	CAWSRPGSNQPQHF
many	TRBJ2-2	.	TRBV10-2	TGCGCCAGCCGTGCAGGGCCGCGGACCGGGGAGCTGTTTTTT	CASRAGPRTGELFF
.	TRBJ2-7	TRBD2	TRBV9	TGTGCCAGCAGCCCACAACCGTTAGCGGGAGAAGCCTACGAGCAGTACTTC	CASSPQPLAGEAYEQYF
.	TRBJ2-7	TRBD1	TRBV9	TGTGCCAGAGGGGGCGTTCGTGACGAGCAGTACTTC	CARGGVRDEQYF
.	TRBJ2-3	.	TRBV7-8	TGTGCCAGCAGCCTGGGCCCCGGAGGAAAAGATACGCAGTATTTT	CASSLGPGGKDTQYF
.	TRBJ1-5	.	TRBV25-1	TGTGCCAGCAGTGAGACAGCGTATAATCAGCCCCAGCATTTT	CASSETAYNQPQHF
many	TRBJ1-5	.	TRBV28	TGTGCCAGCAGTTTGGGTAGGAGACCCAATCAGCCCCAGCATTTT	CASSLGRRPNQPQHF